This T cell receptor beta chain was observed in a study of metastatic and nonmetastatic thyroid tumors. TCRdb re-analyzed the PCR reads through MiXCR. The repertoire consists of around 16,000 clones, with around a sixth occurring once and the leading ten covering 15% to 20%. The germline gives CDR1 DFQATT, CDR2 SNEGSKA (reference sequence). Trimming removed 6 bases from V and 0 bases from J, with 11 bases in between. The CDR3 runs 13 residues. This clone was detected ten times or more. None of the patients had undergone any treatment ahead of thyroid surgery. The V gene is TRBV20-1, the J gene TRBJ1-1; D is perhaps TRBD1 (5 bases). The source material was blood. This receptor was taken from a female donor with papillary thyroid cancer or a benign thyroid nodule (not recorded which). Some clones in this sample may be carry-over from other donors' samples. CDR3 in DNA: TGCAGTGCCCGGAGGGGAGTGAACACTGAAGCTTTCTTT. It is translated as CSARRGVNTEAFF.